These 20 T cell receptor beta chains were all obtained from the same sample, sequenced in a study of blood T cell repertoires in COVID-19. Assay used: immunoSEQ multiplex PCR; TCRdb lists only in-frame clones, some missing. The sample has 300,000 to 500,000 clones; 70% to 90% are singletons. Sequenced material: PBMCs or T cells enriched from blood (not recorded which). These receptors all stem from a woman aged 30 to 39 with acute COVID-19.

The chain joins TRBV9 to TRBJ2-7, with TRBD1 identical over 7 bases. V gave up 4 bases and J gave up 3 bases; unmatched junction bases: 13. This CDR3 is 16 amino acids long. CDR1 and CDR2 from the germline V gene are SGDLS and YYNGEE. In DNA form, the CDR3 reads TGTGCCAGCAGCCTACAGACAGGGACGACCGTCTACGAGCAGTACTTC. As protein: CASSLQTGTTVYEQYF.

The V call is TRBV27, the J call TRBJ1-4; 10 bases are shared with TRBD1. This CDR3 is 16 amino acids long. V lost 8 bases and J lost 4; bases outside the gene matches: 10. In germline, CDR1 is MNHEY, CDR2 SMNVEV (reference sequence). The CDR3 loop reads CASGEWDRGINEKLFF. DNA for the CDR3: TGTGCCAGCGGCGAGTGGGACAGGGGAATTAATGAAAAACTGTTTTTT.

As for this clone: This CDR3 is also generated by other DNA sequences in the sample. The chain links TRBV30 to TRBJ1-1; the D gene is possibly TRBD1 (5 bases). This CDR3 has 13 amino acids. Germline CDR1 is GTSNPN and CDR2 is SVGIG (reference sequence). V was trimmed by 0 bases and J by 3 bases, leaving 8 bases between them. The CDR3 bases are TGTGCCTGGAGTGTACGGGGGGACACTGAAGCTTTCTTT. As protein: CAWSVRGDTEAFF.

This sequence joins TRBV9 and TRBJ2-1; the match to TRBD1 covers 9 bases. This CDR3 spans 17 amino acids. Germline loops: CDR1 SGDLS, CDR2 YYNGEE. Unmatched junction bases numbered 11, after V lost 3 bases and J lost 4 bases. The CDR3 DNA follows: TGTGCCAGCAGCGCCCGGACAGGGGCCGGGTCGTACAATGAGCAGTTCTTC. Its translation is CASSARTGAGSYNEQFF.

The chain joins TRBV19 to TRBJ1-3; the match to TRBD1 covers 8 bases. The CDR3 contains 15 residues. Germline CDR1 LNHDA, CDR2 SQIVND (reference sequence). V trimming: 5 bases; J trimming: 3 bases; junction bases outside the gene matches: 6. CDR3 in amino acids: CASSGQGSDGNTIYF. In DNA form, the CDR3 reads TGTGCCAGTAGTGGACAGGGCTCAGATGGAAACACCATATATTTT.

V usage is TRBV24-1 and J usage is TRBJ1-2; D remains unclear. Germline CDR1 KGHDR, CDR2 SFDVKD. The CDR3 has 12 amino acids. The V gene lost 5 bases and the J gene lost 1 base, with 4 bases spanning the gap. This CDR3 reads CATSVRNYGYTF. CDR3 nucleotides: TGTGCCACCAGTGTCCGTAACTATGGCTACACCTTC.

This clone is a singleton in its sample. The rearrangement joins TRBV29-1 to TRBJ2-1, with 9 positions matching TRBD1. V was clipped by 7 bases and J by 1 base; unmatched bases: 2. The germline gives CDR1 SQVTM, CDR2 ANQGSEA. CDR3 length equals 13 residues. This chain's CDR3 is CSADRGSYNEQFF. The CDR3 DNA is TGCAGCGCGGACAGGGGATCCTACAATGAGCAGTTCTTC.

The chain has TRBV14 and TRBJ1-6, with 9 bases aligning to TRBD1. Germline CDR1 SGHDN, CDR2 FVKESK. J was trimmed by 10 bases and V by 1 base; bases with no gene match: 8. There are 16 residues in the CDR3. The CDR3 protein is CASSQVQGAGWSPLHF. CDR3 DNA: TGTGCCAGCAGCCAAGTACAGGGGGCCGGTTGGTCACCCCTCCACTTT.

The rearrangement joins TRBV6-5 to TRBJ1-1; TRBD1 agrees at 9 bases. This CDR3 comprises 14 residues. Germline-derived CDR1 and CDR2 are MNHEY and SVGAGI. The V segment lost 5 bases and the J segment 5 bases; nucleotides outside the gene matches: 6. The CDR3 sequence is CASSTGQGRTEAFF. The CDR3 DNA sequence: TGTGCCAGCAGTACCGGACAGGGGAGGACTGAAGCTTTCTTT.

V is TRBV7-9 and J is TRBJ2-7; tentative D call: TRBD1 (6 bases). Germline CDR1 and CDR2: SEHNR and FQNEAQ (reference sequence). The CDR3 spans 13 residues. Trimming cost V 5 bases and J 4 bases, with 12 bases left between them. DNA of the CDR3: TGTGCCAGCAGCCAGGGGTTTAGGTACGAGCAGTACTTC. Amino acids: CASSQGFRYEQYF.

The chain couples TRBV28 to TRBJ1-3; D is possibly TRBD1 (5 bases). Germline V gene lookup returns CDR1 MDHEN and CDR2 SYDVKM. CDR3 length equals 14 residues. The V and J ends lost 8 bases and 4 bases respectively, with 15 bases between them. CDR3 residues: CASSAGGTGNTIYF. CDR3 DNA: TGTGCCAGCTCTGCGGGGGGAACCGGAAACACCATATATTTT.

V usage is TRBV9 and J usage is TRBJ1-1, with no clear D. Trimming took 8 bases from V and 0 from J, leaving 11 bases between them. The CDR3 covers 13 residues. Germline V gene sequence: CDR1 SGDLS, CDR2 YYNGEE. CDR3 sequence reads: CASNRDMNTEAFF. The CDR3 DNA is TGTGCCAGTAACAGAGACATGAACACTGAAGCTTTCTTT.

J is TRBJ2-1 and V is TRBV7-2, with D possibly being TRBD2 (6 bases). CDR1 and CDR2 from the germline V gene are SGHTA and FQGNSA. The CDR3 is 15 amino acids. V lost 2 bases to trimming and J lost 2 bases, with 10 bases between them. The CDR3 spells CASSLRLDPYNEQFF. The CDR3 DNA follows: TGTGCCAGCAGCTTACGACTAGACCCCTACAATGAGCAGTTCTTC.

This chain connects TRBV10-1 to TRBJ2-2, with TRBD2 as a possible D gene (6 bases). V shed 6 bases and J shed 7 bases, with 15 bases lying between them. This CDR3 contains 14 residues. In germline, CDR1 is WNHNN, CDR2 SYGVQD (reference sequence). The CDR3 DNA sequence: TGCGCCAGCAGCGATGGGACTCTGGGCGGGGAGCTGTTTTTT. Translation gives CASSDGTLGGELFF.

The chain has TRBV6-5 and TRBJ1-3; 7 bases line up with TRBD1. The V gene's germline CDR1 is MNHEY and CDR2 SVGAGI. Losses at the gene ends were 5 bases for V and 4 bases for J; bases not matched to a gene: 8. This CDR3 comprises 15 residues. The CDR3 reads CASSPTTGAGNTIYF. CDR3 DNA: TGTGCCAGCAGTCCTACTACAGGGGCCGGAAACACCATATATTTT.

This sequence joins TRBV6-1 and TRBJ1-1, with 7 nucleotides matching TRBD1. J gave up 8 bases and V 2 bases, and 8 bases lay outside the gene matches. The CDR3 covers 14 residues. The germline gives CDR1 MNHNS, CDR2 SASEGT. The CDR3 nucleotides read TGTGCCAGCAGTGAAACCGGGACAGCTGTCGAAGCTTTCTTT. This codes for CASSETGTAVEAFF.

With regard to this clone: Germline and junction disagree at one end, which may indicate a read error. The genes are TRBV15 and TRBJ2-3; a possible D gene is TRBD1 (5 bases). The CDR3 is 13 residues long. Per germline, CDR1 LNHNV and CDR2 YYDKDF (reference sequence). The CDR3 loop reads CAARQGVTDTQYF. The CDR3, as DNA: TGTGCCGCCAGGCAAGGGGTCACAGATACGCAGTATTTT.

The J gene is TRBJ1-1, the V gene TRBV11-3; 10 bases match TRBD1. The CDR3 has 16 amino acids. V gave up 1 base and J gave up 0 bases; unmatched junction bases: 2. Germline V gene data show CDR1 as SGHNT and CDR2 as YENEEA. CDR3 sequence (DNA): TGTGCCAGCAGCTTAGGACAGGGGGCAGTGAACACTGAAGCTTTCTTT. It specifies CASSLGQGAVNTEAFF.

CDR3 sequence reads: CASSSLAGEQFF. CDR3 sequence (DNA): TGTGCCAGCTCATCATTAGCGGGGGAGCAGTTCTTC. The rearrangement links TRBV18 to TRBJ2-1, with TRBD2 identical over 8 bases. This CDR3 comprises 12 residues. J lost 10 bases, V lost 5 bases, and 4 bases had no gene match. Germline V gene sequence: CDR1 KGHSH, CDR2 LQKENI.

V gene TRBV11-2 combines with J gene TRBJ2-7; maybe TRBD1 (5 bases). The V and J ends lost 7 bases and 2 bases respectively, with 12 bases between them. The germline V gene encodes CDR1 SGHAT and CDR2 FQNNGV. The CDR3 is made up of 13 amino acids. The CDR3: CASNTGRAYEQYF. In nucleotides, the CDR3 is TGTGCCAGCAACACAGGCAGAGCCTACGAGCAGTACTTC.